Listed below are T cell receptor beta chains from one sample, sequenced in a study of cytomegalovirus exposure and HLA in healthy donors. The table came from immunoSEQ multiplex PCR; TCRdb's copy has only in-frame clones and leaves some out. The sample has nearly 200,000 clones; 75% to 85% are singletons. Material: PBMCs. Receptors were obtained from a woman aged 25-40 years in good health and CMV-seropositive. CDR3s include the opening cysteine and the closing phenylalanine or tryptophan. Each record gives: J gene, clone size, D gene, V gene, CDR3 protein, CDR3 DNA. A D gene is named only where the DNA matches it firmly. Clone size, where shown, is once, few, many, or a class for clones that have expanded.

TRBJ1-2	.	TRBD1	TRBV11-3	CASSLGGPGTGGQNYGYTF	TGTGCCAGCAGCTTAGGGGGACCCGGGACAGGGGGCCAAAACTATGGCTACACCTTC
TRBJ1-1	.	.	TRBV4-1	CASSHPDRNTEAFF	TGCGCCAGCAGCCACCCCGACAGGAACACTGAAGCTTTCTTT
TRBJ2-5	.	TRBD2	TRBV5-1	CASSSLADQETQYF	TGCGCCAGCAGCTCACTAGCGGACCAAGAGACCCAGTACTTC
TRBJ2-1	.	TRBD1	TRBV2	CASSSGQGYNEQFF	TGTGCCAGCAGTAGCGGACAGGGGTATAATGAGCAGTTCTTC
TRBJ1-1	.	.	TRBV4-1	CASSHGTGYYTNTEAFF	TGCGCCAGCAGCCATGGAACAGGGTACTACACGAACACTGAAGCTTTCTTT
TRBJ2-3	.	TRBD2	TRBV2	CASSGGIAGRTDTQYF	TGTGCCAGCAGTGGTGGTATAGCGGGACGCACAGATACGCAGTATTTT
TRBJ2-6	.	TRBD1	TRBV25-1	CASEDRAGSGANVLTF	TGTGCCAGCGAGGACAGGGCAGGGTCCGGGGCCAACGTCCTGACTTTC
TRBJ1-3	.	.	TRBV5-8	CASSSGHLGNTIYF	TGTGCCAGCAGCTCCGGACATCTTGGAAACACCATATATTTT
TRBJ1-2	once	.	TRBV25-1	CASTAGVYGYTF	TGTGCCAGCACTGCGGGAGTCTATGGCTACACCTTC
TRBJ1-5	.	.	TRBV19	CASTKSNQPQHF	TGTGCCAGTACTAAAAGCAATCAGCCCCAGCATTTT
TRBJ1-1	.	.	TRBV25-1	CASSPNSGGTEAFF	TGTGCCAGCAGTCCCAATTCCGGAGGTACTGAAGCTTTCTTT
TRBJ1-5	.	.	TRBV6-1	CASSEALMGAHQPQHF	TGTGCCAGCAGTGAAGCGCTCATGGGGGCTCATCAGCCCCAGCATTTT
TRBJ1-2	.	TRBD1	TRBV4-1	CASSQETGALYGYTF	TGCGCCAGCAGCCAAGAAACAGGGGCGCTCTATGGCTACACCTTC
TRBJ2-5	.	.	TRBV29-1	CSVRPVQETQYF	TGCAGCGTGCGCCCGGTACAAGAGACCCAGTACTTC
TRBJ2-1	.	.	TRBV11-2	CASSLGVGSNEQFF	TGTGCCAGCAGCTTAGGGGTCGGGTCCAATGAGCAGTTCTTC
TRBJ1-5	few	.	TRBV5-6	CASSSGQISNQPQHF	TGTGCCAGCAGCTCCGGACAGATTAGCAATCAGCCCCAGCATTTT
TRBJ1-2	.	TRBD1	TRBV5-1	CASSRQDRVDYGYTF	TGCGCCAGCAGCCGACAGGACAGGGTGGACTATGGCTACACCTTC
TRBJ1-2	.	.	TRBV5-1	CASSLASDSYGYTF	TGCGCCAGCAGCTTGGCGTCCGACAGTTATGGCTACACCTTC
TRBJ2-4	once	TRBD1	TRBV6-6	CASRTGQSKNIQYF	TGTGCCAGCAGAACGGGACAGTCCAAAAACATTCAGTACTTC
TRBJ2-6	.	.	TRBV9	CASSTQTSTRSSGANVLTF	TGTGCCAGCAGCACCCAGACTTCAACCCGAAGTTCTGGGGCCAACGTCCTGACTTTC
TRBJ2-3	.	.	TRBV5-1	CASRPGWAPAQDTQYF	TGCGCCAGCAGGCCCGGCTGGGCCCCAGCCCAAGATACGCAGTATTTT
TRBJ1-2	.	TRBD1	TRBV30	CAWTLPPRTGYGYTF	TGTGCCTGGACCCTACCCCCCAGGACAGGCTATGGCTACACCTTC
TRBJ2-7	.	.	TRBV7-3	CASSSYNSYEQYF	TGTGCCAGCAGCTCCTACAACAGCTACGAGCAGTACTTC
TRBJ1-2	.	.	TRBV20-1	CSPDSYGYTF	TGCAGTCCTGACAGCTATGGCTACACCTTC
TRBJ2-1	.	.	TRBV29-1	CSVTIADSYNEQFF	TGCAGCGTTACTATAGCGGACTCCTACAATGAGCAGTTCTTC
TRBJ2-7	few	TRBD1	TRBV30	CAWSVYRGPYEQYF	TGTGCCTGGAGTGTCTACAGGGGGCCCTACGAGCAGTACTTC
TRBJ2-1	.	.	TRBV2	CASSELTQQFF	TGTGCCAGCAGTGAACTGACTCAGCAGTTCTTC
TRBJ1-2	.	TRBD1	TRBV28	CASRLDRVDGYTF	TGTGCCAGCAGATTAGACAGGGTTGATGGCTACACCTTC
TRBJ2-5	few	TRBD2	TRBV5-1	CASSLDSTRDYQYF	TGCGCCAGCAGCTTGGATTCGACCCGGGACTACCAGTACTTC
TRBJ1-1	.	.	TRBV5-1	CASSLSGPPNTEAFF	TGCGCCAGCAGCTTGTCTGGGCCTCCGAACACTGAAGCTTTCTTT
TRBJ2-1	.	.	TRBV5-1	CASSLARVSFDEQFF	TGCGCCAGCAGCTTGGCCCGGGTCTCTTTCGATGAGCAGTTCTTC
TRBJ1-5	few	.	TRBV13	CASSSGGGDQPQHF	TGTGCCAGCAGCTCTGGGGGAGGAGATCAGCCCCAGCATTTT
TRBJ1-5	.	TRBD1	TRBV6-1	CASSSGTGLYQPQHF	TGTGCCAGCAGTAGCGGGACAGGGCTATATCAGCCCCAGCATTTT
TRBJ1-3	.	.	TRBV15	CATSRDIEGNTIYF	TGTGCCACCAGCAGAGATATAGAGGGAAACACCATATATTTT
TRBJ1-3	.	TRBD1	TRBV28	CASSTSWDRFSGNTIYF	TGTGCCAGCAGTACCTCATGGGACAGATTCTCTGGAAACACCATATATTTT
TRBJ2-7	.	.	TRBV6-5	CASSYSRSSYEQYF	TGTGCCAGCAGTTACTCTCGCAGTTCCTACGAGCAGTACTTC
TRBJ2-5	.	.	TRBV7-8	CASHFNQETQYF	TGTGCCAGCCATTTCAACCAAGAGACCCAGTACTTC
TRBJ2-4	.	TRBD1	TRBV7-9	CASSPGTGITENIQYF	TGTGCCAGCAGCCCCGGGACAGGGATTACAGAAAACATTCAGTACTTC
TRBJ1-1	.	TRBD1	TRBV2	CASSVTRDRASEAFF	TGTGCCAGCAGTGTGACCCGGGACAGGGCTTCTGAAGCTTTCTTT
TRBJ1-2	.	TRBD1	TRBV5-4	CASSRATGDYGYTF	TGTGCCAGCAGCCGAGCTACAGGGGACTATGGCTACACCTTC
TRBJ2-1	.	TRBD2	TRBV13	CASSFGLAPFYNEQFF	TGTGCCAGCAGCTTCGGACTAGCACCCTTCTACAATGAGCAGTTCTTC